Listed below are T cell receptor beta chains from one sample, sequenced in a study of early T cells in non-severe SARS-CoV-2 infection. A single record per CDR3 protein comes from TCRdb applying MiXCR to the 5' RACE reads. Among approximately 99,000 distinct CDR3 sequences listed, 9.5% to 13% were seen once. The source material was whole blood. These receptors were taken from an adult who was a healthcare worker with PCR-confirmed SARS-CoV-2 infection or an uninfected control (not recorded which). Both conserved end residues are part of each CDR3. A D gene is named only where the DNA matches it firmly. Part of the rows lack a size; the others show once, few, many or a class for expanded clones.

TRBJ2-5 | many | TRBV27 | - | TGTGCCAGCAGTTTAATGGGGATTGGAGAGACCCAGTACTTC | CASSLMGIGETQYF
TRBJ1-6 | many | TRBV5-6 | - | TGTGCCAGCAGCTTCCGTCGGAGGGAGAGTTATAATTCACCCCTCCACTTT | CASSFRRRESYNSPLHF
TRBJ2-7 | - | TRBV20-1 | - | TGCAGTGCTAGATCGACCTCCTACGAGCAGTACTTC | CSARSTSYEQYF
TRBJ2-1 | few | TRBV2 | TRBD2 | TGTGCCAGCAAAATTTCCGGGACTAGCGGGAGGGTCTACAATGAGCAGTTCTTC | CASKISGTSGRVYNEQFF
TRBJ2-7 | - | TRBV29-1 | - | TGCAGCGTGGAGGGCAGCTCCTACGAGCAGTACTTC | CSVEGSSYEQYF
TRBJ1-5 | few | TRBV7-8 | TRBD1 | TGTGCCAGCAGCTTAGTACAGGGGAGGTCGAGCAATCAGCCCCAGCATTTT | CASSLVQGRSSNQPQHF
TRBJ2-1 | - | TRBV7-9 | TRBD1 | TGTGCCAGCACCGGACAGGGGGCGTTGAATGAGCAGTTCTTC | CASTGQGALNEQFF
TRBJ2-1 | - | TRBV5-1 | - | TGCGCCAGCAGCTTGGGACCGTCCGTGGCCTACAATGAGCAGTTCTTC | CASSLGPSVAYNEQFF
TRBJ2-2 | few | TRBV30 | - | TGTGCCTGGAGTGTAAGGGCCGGGGAGCTGTTTTTT | CAWSVRAGELFF
TRBJ1-2 | few | TRBV29-1 | - | TGCAGCGTTAACCCTAGTGATGGCTACACCTTC | CSVNPSDGYTF
TRBJ1-3 | - | TRBV5-4 | - | TGTGCCAGCAGCTTGAGTGAGGGTGGCTCTGGAAACACCATATATTTT | CASSLSEGGSGNTIYF
TRBJ1-5 | few | TRBV6-5 | TRBD1 | TGTGCCAGCAGTTCCGGGACAGGGGAAGAGCCCCAGCATTTT | CASSSGTGEEPQHF
TRBJ1-2 | - | TRBV11-2 | - | TGTGCCAGCAGGGGGCGAGGGCCCGAGGATAGCTACACCTTC | CASRGRGPEDSYTF
TRBJ2-2 | few | TRBV20-1 | - | TGCAGTGCTCCAGACCGTGCGGGAAACACCGGGGAGCTGTTTTTT | CSAPDRAGNTGELFF
TRBJ2-7 | few | TRBV7-9 | - | TGTGCCAGCAGCTTAGTAGGTACCTCACCCAGGGAGCAGTACTTC | CASSLVGTSPREQYF
TRBJ1-1 | many | TRBV5-8 | - | TGTGCCAGCAGCATACACCTGAACACTGAAGCTTTCTTT | CASSIHLNTEAFF
TRBJ2-5 | many | TRBV20-1 | - | TGCAGTGCCCTGGGACAACTGGAGACCCAGTACTTC | CSALGQLETQYF
TRBJ1-1 | many | TRBV7-6 | TRBD1 | TGTGCCAGCAGCTTCGGAGGGACACAGGGGTACACTGAAGCTTTCTTT | CASSFGGTQGYTEAFF
TRBJ1-4 | few | TRBV12-3/TRBV12-4 | - | TGTGCCAGCAGAGATGAGGTTGGTGAAAAACTGTTTTTT | CASRDEVGEKLFF
TRBJ2-7 | few | TRBV30 | - | TGTGCCTGGAGGGCCGGGACGCCCTTCTACGAGCAGTACTTC | CAWRAGTPFYEQYF
TRBJ2-5 | - | TRBV19 | TRBD2 | TGTGCATGTAGCGGGGGGGCTTCCCGGGAGACCCAGTACTTC | CACSGGASRETQYF
TRBJ2-6 | many | TRBV12-3/TRBV12-4 | - | TGTGCCAGCAGTACTTCTGGGGCCAACGTCCTGACTTTC | CASSTSGANVLTF
TRBJ2-5 | - | TRBV9 | TRBD1 | TGTGCCAGCAGCGCTTCGACAGGGGGCGGAGAGACCCAGTACTTC | CASSASTGGGETQYF
TRBJ1-2 | - | TRBV12-3/TRBV12-4 | TRBD1 | TGTGCCAGCAGTACCCGACAGGGAGGCTATGGCTACACCTTC | CASSTRQGGYGYTF
TRBJ1-2 | few | TRBV6-6 | - | TGTGCCAGCAGCATGGATGGCGACTATGGCTACACCTTC | CASSMDGDYGYTF
TRBJ2-1 | few | TRBV5-1 | TRBD1 | TGCGCCAGCAGCTTGTATCCCGGACAGGAGAATTCGTGGTACAATGAGCAGTTCTTC | CASSLYPGQENSWYNEQFF
TRBJ2-2 | many | TRBV2 | TRBD2 | TGTGCCAGCAAGCTAGCGGGTGAGGTAACCGGGGAGCTGTTTTTT | CASKLAGEVTGELFF
TRBJ1-2 | few | TRBV6-1 | - | TGTGCCAGCAGTGCCACTGGTCTGGGTGGCTACACCTTC | CASSATGLGGYTF